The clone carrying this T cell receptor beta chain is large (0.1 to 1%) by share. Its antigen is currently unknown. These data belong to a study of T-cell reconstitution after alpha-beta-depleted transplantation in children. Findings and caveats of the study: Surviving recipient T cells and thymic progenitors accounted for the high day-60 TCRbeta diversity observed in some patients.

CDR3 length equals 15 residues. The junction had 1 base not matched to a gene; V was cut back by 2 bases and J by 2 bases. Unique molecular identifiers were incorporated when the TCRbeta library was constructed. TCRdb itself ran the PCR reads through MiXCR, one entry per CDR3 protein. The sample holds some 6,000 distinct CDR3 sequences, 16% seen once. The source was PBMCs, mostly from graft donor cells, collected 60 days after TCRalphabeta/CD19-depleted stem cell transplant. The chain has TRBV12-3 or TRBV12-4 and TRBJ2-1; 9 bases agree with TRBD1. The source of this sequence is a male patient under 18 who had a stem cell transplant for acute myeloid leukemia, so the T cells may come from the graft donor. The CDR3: CASSLTGGPYNEQFF. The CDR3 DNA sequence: TGTGCCAGCAGTTTAACAGGGGGCCCCTACAATGAGCAGTTCTTC.